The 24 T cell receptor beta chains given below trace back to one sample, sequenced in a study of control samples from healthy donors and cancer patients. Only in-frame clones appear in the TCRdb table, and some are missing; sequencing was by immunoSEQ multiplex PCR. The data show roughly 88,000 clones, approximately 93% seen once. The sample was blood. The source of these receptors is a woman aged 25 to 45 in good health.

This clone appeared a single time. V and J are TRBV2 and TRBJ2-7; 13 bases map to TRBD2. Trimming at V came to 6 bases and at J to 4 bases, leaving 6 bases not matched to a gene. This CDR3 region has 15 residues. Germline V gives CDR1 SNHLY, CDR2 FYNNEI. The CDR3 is CASSATSGGLYEQYF. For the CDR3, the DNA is TGTGCCAGCAGCGCGACTAGCGGGGGGTTATACGAGCAGTACTTC.

The CDR3 is CASSWEYNSPLHF. CDR3 sequence (DNA): TGTGCCAGCAGTTGGGAATATAATTCACCCCTCCACTTT. The V gene is TRBV6-5, the J gene TRBJ1-6; no reliable D call. Looked up from germline, CDR1 is MNHEY and CDR2 is SVGAGI. The CDR3 has 13 amino acids. The V end was cut by 4 bases, the J end by 4 bases, with 5 bases between.

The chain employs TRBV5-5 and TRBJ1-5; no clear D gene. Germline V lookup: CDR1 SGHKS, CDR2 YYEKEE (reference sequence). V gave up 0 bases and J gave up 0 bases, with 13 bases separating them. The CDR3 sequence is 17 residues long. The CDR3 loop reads CASSLEGTSYSNQPQHF. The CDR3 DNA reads TGTGCCAGCAGCTTGGAGGGCACCAGCTATAGCAATCAGCCCCAGCATTTT.

CDR3 loop: CASSGAGSYNSPLHF. CDR3 sequence (DNA): TGTGCCAGCAGCGGGGCGGGCTCCTATAATTCACCCCTCCACTTT. The chain joins TRBV27 to TRBJ1-6; TRBD1 is a possible D gene (5 bases). Deletions cut 6 bases from V and 0 bases from J, with 9 bases between. CDR3 length equals 15 residues. Germline V CDR1 and CDR2: MNHEY, SMNVEV (reference sequence).

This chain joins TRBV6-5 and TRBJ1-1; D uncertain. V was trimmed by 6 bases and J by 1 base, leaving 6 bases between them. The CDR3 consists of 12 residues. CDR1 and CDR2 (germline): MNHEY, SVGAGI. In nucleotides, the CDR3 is TGTGCCAGCAGGGCGGGGAACACTGAAGCTTTCTTT. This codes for CASRAGNTEAFF.

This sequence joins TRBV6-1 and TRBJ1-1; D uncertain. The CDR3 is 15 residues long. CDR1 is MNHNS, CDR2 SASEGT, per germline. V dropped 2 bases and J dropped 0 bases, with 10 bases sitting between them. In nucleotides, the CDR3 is TGTGCCAGCAGTGAAAGGACGGGGATGAACACTGAAGCTTTCTTT. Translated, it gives CASSERTGMNTEAFF.

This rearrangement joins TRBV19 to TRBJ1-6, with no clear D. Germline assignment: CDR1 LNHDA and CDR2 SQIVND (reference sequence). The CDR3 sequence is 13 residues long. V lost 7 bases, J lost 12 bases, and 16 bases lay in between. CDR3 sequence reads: CASTLGPLRPLHF. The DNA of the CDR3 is TGTGCCAGTACCCTAGGGCCCTTACGACCCCTCCACTTT.

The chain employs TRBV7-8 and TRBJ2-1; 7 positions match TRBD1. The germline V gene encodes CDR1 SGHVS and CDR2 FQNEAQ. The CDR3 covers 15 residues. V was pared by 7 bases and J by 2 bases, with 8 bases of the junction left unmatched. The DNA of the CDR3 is TGTGCCAGCACCCTCCGACAGGGCCCCTACAATGAGCAGTTCTTC. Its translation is CASTLRQGPYNEQFF.

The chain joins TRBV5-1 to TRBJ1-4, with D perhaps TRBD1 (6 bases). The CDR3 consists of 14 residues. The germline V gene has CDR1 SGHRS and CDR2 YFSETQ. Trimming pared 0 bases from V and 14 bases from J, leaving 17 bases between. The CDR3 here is CASSLGQGQIRLFF. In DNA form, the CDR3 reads TGCGCCAGCAGCTTGGGTCAGGGGCAAATCAGGCTGTTTTTT.

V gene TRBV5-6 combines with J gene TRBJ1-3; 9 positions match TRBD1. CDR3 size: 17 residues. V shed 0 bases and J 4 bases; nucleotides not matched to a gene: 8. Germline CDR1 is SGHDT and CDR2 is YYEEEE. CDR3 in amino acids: CASSLVGTGPLGNTIYF. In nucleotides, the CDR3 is TGTGCCAGCAGCTTGGTCGGGACAGGGCCTCTGGGAAACACCATATATTTT.

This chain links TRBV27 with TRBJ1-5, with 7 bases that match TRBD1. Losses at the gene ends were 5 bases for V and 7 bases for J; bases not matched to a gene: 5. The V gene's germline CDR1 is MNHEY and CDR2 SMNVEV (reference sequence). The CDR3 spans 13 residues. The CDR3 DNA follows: TGTGCCAGCAGTAGACAGGGTCGGCAGCCCCAGCATTTT. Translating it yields CASSRQGRQPQHF.

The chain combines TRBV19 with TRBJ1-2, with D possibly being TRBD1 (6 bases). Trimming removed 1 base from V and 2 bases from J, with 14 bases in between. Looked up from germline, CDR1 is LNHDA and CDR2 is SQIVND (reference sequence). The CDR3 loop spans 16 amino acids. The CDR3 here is CASSIALNQGNYGYTF. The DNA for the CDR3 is TGTGCCAGTAGTATAGCCCTCAACCAGGGGAACTATGGCTACACCTTC.

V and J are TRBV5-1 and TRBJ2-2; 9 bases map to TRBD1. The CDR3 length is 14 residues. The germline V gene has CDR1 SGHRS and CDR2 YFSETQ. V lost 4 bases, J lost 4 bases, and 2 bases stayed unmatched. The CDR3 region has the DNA TGCGCCAGCAGCCCACAGGGGGCCACCGGGGAGCTGTTTTTT. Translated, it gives CASSPQGATGELFF.

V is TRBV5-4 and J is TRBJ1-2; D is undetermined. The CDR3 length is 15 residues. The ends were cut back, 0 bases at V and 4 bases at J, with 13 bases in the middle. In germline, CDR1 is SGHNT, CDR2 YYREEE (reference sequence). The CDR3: CASSLAAPGTYGYTF. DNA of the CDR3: TGTGCCAGCAGCTTGGCCGCACCAGGAACCTATGGCTACACCTTC. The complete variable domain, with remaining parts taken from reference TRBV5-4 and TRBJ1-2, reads ETGVTQSPTHLIKTRGQQVTLRCSSQSGHNTVSWYQQALGQGPQFIFQYYREEENGRGNFPPRFSGLQFPNYSSELNVNALELDDSALYLCASSLAAPGTYGYTFGSGTRLTVV.

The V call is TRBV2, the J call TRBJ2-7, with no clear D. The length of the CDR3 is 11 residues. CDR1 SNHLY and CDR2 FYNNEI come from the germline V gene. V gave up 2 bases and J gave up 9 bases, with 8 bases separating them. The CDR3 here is CASSELEMQYF. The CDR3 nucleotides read TGTGCCAGCAGTGAACTAGAGATGCAGTACTTC.

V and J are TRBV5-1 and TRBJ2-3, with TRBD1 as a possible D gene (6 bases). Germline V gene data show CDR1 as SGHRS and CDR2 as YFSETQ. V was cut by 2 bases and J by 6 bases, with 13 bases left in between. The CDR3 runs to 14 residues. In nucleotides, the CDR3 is TGCGCCAGCAGCTTTGGACAGTCACCGGATACGCAGTATTTT. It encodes CASSFGQSPDTQYF.

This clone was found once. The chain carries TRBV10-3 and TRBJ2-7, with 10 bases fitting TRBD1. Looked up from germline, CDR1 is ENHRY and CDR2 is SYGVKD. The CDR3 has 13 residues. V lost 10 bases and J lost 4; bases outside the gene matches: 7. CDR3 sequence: CATGQGVSYEQYF. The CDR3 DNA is TGTGCCACCGGACAGGGGGTATCATACGAGCAGTACTTC.

The CDR3 sequence is CASSLTGQTEAFF. CDR3 coding DNA: TGCGCCAGCAGCTTGACGGGACAGACTGAAGCTTTCTTT. The chain recombines TRBV5-1 with TRBJ1-1; TRBD1 matches at 7 bases. The CDR3 is 13 amino acids. Germline lookup yields CDR1 SGHRS and CDR2 YFSETQ. V shed 1 base, J shed 5 bases, and the junction held 2 bases outside the gene matches.

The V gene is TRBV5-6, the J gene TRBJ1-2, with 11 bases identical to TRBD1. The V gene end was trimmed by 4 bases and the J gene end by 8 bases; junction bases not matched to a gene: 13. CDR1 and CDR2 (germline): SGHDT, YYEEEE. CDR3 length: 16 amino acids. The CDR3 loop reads CASSPAGTGGRYGYTF. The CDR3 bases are TGTGCCAGCAGCCCGGCCGGGACAGGGGGACGTTACGGCTACACCTTC.

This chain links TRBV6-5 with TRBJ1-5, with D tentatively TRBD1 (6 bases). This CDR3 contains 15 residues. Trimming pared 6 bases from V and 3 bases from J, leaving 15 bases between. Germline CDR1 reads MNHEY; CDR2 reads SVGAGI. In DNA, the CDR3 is TGTGCCAGCAGAGCTCGACAGGTTTCCAATCAGCCCCAGCATTTT. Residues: CASRARQVSNQPQHF.

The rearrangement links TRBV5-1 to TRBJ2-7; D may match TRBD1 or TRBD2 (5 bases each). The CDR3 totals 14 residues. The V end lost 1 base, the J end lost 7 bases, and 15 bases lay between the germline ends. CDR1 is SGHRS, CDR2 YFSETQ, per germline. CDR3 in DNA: TGCGCCAGCAGCTTGACGGGACCCTCAGGGGAGCAGTACTTC. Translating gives CASSLTGPSGEQYF. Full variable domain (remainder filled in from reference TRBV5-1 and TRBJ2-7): KAGVTQTPRYLIKTRGQQVTLSCSPISGHRSVSWYQQTPGQGLQFLFEYFSETQRNKGNFPGRFSGRQFSNSRSEMNVSTLELGDSALYLCASSLTGPSGEQYFGPGTRLTVT.

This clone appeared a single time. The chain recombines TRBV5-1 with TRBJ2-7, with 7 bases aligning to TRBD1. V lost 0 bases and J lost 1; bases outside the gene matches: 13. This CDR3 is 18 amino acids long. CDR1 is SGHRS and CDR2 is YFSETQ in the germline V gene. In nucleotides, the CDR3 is TGCGCCAGCAGCTTGGACCTCCAAACAAGGGGGCTATCCTACGAGCAGTACTTC. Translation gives CASSLDLQTRGLSYEQYF.

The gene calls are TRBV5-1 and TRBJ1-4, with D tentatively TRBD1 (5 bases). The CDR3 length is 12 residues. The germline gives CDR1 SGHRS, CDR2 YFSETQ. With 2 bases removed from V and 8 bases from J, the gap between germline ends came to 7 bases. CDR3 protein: CASSFRGEKLFF. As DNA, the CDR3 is TGCGCCAGCAGCTTTCGGGGGGAAAAACTGTTTTTT.

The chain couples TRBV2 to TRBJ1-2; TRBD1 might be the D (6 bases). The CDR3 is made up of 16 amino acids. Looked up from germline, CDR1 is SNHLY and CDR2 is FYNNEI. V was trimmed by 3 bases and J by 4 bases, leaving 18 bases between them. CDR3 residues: CASSDGQLSLAYGYTF. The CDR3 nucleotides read TGTGCCAGCAGTGACGGACAGCTTTCCTTGGCCTATGGCTACACCTTC.